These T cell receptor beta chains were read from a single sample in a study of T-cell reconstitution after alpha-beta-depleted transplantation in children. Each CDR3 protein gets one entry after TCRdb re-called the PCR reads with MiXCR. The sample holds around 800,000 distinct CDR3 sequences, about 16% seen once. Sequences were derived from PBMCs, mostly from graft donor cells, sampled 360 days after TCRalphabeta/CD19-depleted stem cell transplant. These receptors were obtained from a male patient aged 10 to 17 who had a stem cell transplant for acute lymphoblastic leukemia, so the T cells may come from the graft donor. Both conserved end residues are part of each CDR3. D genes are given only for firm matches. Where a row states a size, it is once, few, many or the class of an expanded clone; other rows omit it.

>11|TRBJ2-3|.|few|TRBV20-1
CSAKGKDTQYF
TGCAGTGCAAAGGGAAAAGATACGCAGTATTTT
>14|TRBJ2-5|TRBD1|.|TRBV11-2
CASSTTGNGETQYF
TGTGCCAGCAGCACGACAGGGAACGGGGAGACCCAGTACTTC
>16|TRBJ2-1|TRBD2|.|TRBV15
CATSPRGTGGVYEQFF
TGTGCCACCAGCCCCCGTGGAACGGGAGGGGTCTATGAGCAGTTCTTC
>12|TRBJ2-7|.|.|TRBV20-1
CSARDGATEQYF
TGCAGTGCTAGAGATGGGGCCACCGAGCAGTACTTC
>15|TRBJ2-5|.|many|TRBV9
CASSVESRGYETQYF
TGTGCCAGCAGCGTAGAATCCAGAGGGTATGAGACCCAGTACTTC
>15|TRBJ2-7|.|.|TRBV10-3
CAISESVAASYEQYF
TGTGCCATCAGTGAGTCGGTAGCGGCTTCCTACGAGCAGTACTTC
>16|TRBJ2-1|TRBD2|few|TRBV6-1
CASSAGTSGPYNEQFF
TGTGCCAGCAGCGCCGGGACTAGCGGACCCTACAATGAGCAGTTCTTC
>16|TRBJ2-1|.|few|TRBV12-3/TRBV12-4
CASRDGGLAVGDEQFF
TGTGCCAGCAGGGACGGGGGGCTAGCAGTCGGGGATGAGCAGTTCTTC
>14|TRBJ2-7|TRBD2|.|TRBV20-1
CSATTSGLYHEQYF
TGCAGTGCTACTACTAGCGGTCTGTACCACGAGCAGTACTTC
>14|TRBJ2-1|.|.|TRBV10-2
CASSMKGWSGEQFF
TGCGCCAGCAGCATGAAGGGGTGGTCAGGTGAGCAGTTCTTC
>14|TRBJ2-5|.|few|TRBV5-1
CASSFAVYQETQYF
TGCGCCAGCAGCTTCGCTGTGTACCAAGAGACCCAGTACTTC
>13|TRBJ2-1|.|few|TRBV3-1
CASSPTLYNEQFF
TGTGCCAGCAGCCCCACCCTGTATAATGAGCAGTTCTTC
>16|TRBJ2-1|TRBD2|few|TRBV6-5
CASSYGNLAGKDEQFF
TGTGCCAGCAGTTATGGTAATCTAGCGGGAAAAGATGAGCAGTTCTTC
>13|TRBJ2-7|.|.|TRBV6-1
CASTPQDIYEQYF
TGTGCCAGCACCCCCCAGGACATCTACGAGCAGTACTTC
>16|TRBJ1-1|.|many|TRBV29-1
CSVEWAGRKMNTEAFF
TGCAGCGTCGAATGGGCAGGGAGGAAAATGAACACTGAAGCTTTCTTT
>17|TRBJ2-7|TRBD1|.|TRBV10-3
CAISERAIRQGRYEQYF
TGTGCCATCAGTGAACGGGCTATCCGACAGGGACGCTACGAGCAGTACTTC
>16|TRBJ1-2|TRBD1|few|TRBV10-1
CASSEGRQGDTYGYTF
TGCGCCAGCAGTGAAGGGCGACAGGGGGATACATATGGCTACACCTTC
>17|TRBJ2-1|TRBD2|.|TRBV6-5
CASSWEAGLARYNEQFF
TGTGCCAGCAGTTGGGAGGCAGGACTAGCGAGGTACAATGAGCAGTTCTTC
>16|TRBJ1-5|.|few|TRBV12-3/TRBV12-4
CASSPSLGASNQPQHF
TGTGCCAGCAGTCCCTCCTTAGGCGCTAGCAATCAGCCCCAGCATTTT
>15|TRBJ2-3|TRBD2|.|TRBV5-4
CASSPPSGLTDTQYF
TGTGCCAGCAGCCCACCTAGCGGACTAACAGATACGCAGTATTTT
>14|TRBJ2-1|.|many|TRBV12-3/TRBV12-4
CASSLAQGTNEQFF
TGTGCCAGCAGTTTAGCGCAAGGGACAAATGAGCAGTTCTTC
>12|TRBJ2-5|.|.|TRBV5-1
CASSSYRETQYF
TGCGCCAGCAGCTCATATAGGGAGACCCAGTACTTC
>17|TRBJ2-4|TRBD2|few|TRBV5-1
CASSLGVDRLAVNIQYF
TGCGCCAGCAGCTTGGGGGTGGATCGACTAGCGGTAAACATTCAGTACTTC
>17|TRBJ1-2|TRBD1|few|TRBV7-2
CASSLYRGQTLNYGYTF
TGTGCCAGCAGCCTTTACAGGGGTCAGACCCTGAACTATGGCTACACCTTC
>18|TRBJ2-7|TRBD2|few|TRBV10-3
CAISESTGLAGNSYEQYF
TGTGCCATCAGTGAGTCGACGGGACTAGCGGGAAACTCCTACGAGCAGTACTTC
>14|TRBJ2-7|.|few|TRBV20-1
CSARPGVGAWEQYF
TGCAGTGCTAGACCGGGAGTGGGAGCTTGGGAGCAGTACTTC
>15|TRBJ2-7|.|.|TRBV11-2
CASSLGAGQSYEQYF
TGTGCCAGCAGCTTAGGGGCTGGACAGTCCTACGAGCAGTACTTC
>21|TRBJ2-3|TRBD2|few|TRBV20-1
CSARVLVLVAGGTSRADTQYF
TGCAGTGCTAGGGTCTTGGTGTTGGTGGCGGGAGGAACGTCACGTGCAGATACGCAGTATTTT
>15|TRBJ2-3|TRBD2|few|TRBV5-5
CASNPHGGGTDTQYF
TGTGCCAGCAACCCCCACGGGGGGGGCACAGATACGCAGTATTTT
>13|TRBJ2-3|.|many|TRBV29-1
CSVSQFSTDTQYF
TGCAGCGTCTCTCAGTTTAGCACAGATACGCAGTATTTT
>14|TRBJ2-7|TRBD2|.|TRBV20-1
CSARLAGGPDEQYF
TGCAGTGCTCGACTAGCGGGAGGGCCGGACGAGCAGTACTTC
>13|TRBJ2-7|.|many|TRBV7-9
CASSLAIGYEQYF
TGTGCCAGCAGCTTAGCGATTGGGTACGAGCAGTACTTC
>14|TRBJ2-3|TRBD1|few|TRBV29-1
CSAFGGQGTDTQYF
TGCAGCGCCTTCGGCGGACAGGGCACAGATACGCAGTATTTT
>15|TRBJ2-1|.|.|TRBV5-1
CASSPGPNSYNEQFF
TGCGCCAGCAGCCCGGGACCCAACTCCTACAATGAGCAGTTCTTC
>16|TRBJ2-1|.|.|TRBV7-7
CASSPLALVINNEQFF
TGTGCCAGCAGCCCCCTGGCCCTAGTCATTAACAATGAGCAGTTCTTC
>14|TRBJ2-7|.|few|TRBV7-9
CASSSSGKDYEQYF
TGTGCCAGCAGCTCCTCGGGTAAAGACTACGAGCAGTACTTC
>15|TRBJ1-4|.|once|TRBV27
CASSLRQVGYEKLFF
TGTGCCAGCAGTTTACGACAGGTTGGATATGAAAAACTGTTTTTT
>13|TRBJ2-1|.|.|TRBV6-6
CASSYLSLNEQCF
TGTGCCAGCAGTTACCTGAGTCTTAATGAGCAGTGCTTC
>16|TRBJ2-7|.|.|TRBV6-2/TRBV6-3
CASSYDFLRFSYEQYF
TGTGCCAGCAGTTACGATTTTTTGCGGTTCTCCTACGAGCAGTACTTC
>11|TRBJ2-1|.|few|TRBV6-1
CAYRAYNEQFF
TGTGCATACAGAGCCTACAATGAGCAGTTCTTC
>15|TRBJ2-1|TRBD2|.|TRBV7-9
CASSRTSESYNEQFF
TGTGCCAGCAGCCGGACTAGCGAATCCTACAATGAGCAGTTCTTC
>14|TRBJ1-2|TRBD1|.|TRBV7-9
CASSFTQGDGGYTF
TGTGCCAGCAGCTTCACACAGGGGGACGGTGGCTACACCTTC
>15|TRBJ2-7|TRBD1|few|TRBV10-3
CAIGQGLRESYEQYF
TGTGCCATCGGACAGGGGCTGCGGGAGTCCTACGAGCAGTACTTC
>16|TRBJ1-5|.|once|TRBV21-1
CASSNSRNDSNQPQHF
TGTGCCAGCAGCAATAGCCGGAACGATAGCAATCAGCCCCAGCATTTT
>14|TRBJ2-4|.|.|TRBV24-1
CATSDPAAKNIQYF
TGTGCCACCAGTGACCCGGCGGCCAAAAACATTCAGTACTTC
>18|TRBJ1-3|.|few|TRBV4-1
CASSEADIGPYSGNTIYF
TGCGCCAGCAGCGAAGCGGACATAGGACCTTACTCTGGAAACACCATATATTTT
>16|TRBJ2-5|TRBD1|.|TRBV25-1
CASSDWPGQTQETQYF
TGTGCCAGCAGCGACTGGCCGGGACAGACTCAAGAGACCCAGTACTTC